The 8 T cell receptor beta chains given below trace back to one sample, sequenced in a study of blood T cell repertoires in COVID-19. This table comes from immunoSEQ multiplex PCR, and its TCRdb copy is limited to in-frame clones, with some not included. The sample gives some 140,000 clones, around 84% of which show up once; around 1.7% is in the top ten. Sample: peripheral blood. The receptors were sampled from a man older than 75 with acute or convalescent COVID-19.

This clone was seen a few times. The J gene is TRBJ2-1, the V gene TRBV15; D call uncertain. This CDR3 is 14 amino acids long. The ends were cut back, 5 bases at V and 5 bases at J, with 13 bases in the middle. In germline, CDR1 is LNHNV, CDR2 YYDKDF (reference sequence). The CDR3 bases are TGTGCCACCAGCCTACGCCGTCAGGACAATGAGCAGTTCTTC. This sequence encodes CATSLRRQDNEQFF.

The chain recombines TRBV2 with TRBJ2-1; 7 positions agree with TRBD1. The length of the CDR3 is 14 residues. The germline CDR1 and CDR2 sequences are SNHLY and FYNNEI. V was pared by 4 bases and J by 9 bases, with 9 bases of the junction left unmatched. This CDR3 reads CASSARQGQGEQFF. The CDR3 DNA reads TGTGCCAGCAGTGCCCGACAGGGTCAGGGTGAGCAGTTCTTC.

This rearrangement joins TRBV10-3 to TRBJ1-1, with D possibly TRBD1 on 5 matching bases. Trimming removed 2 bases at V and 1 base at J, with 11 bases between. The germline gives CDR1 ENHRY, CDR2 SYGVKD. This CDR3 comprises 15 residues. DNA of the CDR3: TGTGCCATCAGTGAGGTGACAGCGCGGAACACTGAAGCTTTCTTT. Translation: CAISEVTARNTEAFF.

The CDR3 DNA follows: TGCGCCAGCAGCTTGGTGCGGGGGACCGGGGAGCTGTTTTTT. It encodes CASSLVRGTGELFF. V and J are TRBV5-1 and TRBJ2-2, with 7 bases identical to TRBD2. There are 14 residues in the CDR3. The trim removed 0 bases at V and 5 bases at J, leaving 1 base unmatched. Germline loops: CDR1 SGHRS, CDR2 YFSETQ.

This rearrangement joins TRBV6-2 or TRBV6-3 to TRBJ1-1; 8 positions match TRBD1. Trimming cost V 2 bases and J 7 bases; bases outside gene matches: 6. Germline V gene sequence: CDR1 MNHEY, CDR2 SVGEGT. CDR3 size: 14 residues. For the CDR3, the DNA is TGTGCCAGCAGTTACCCAGGGGGCTTTGGTGAAGCTTTCTTT. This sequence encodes CASSYPGGFGEAFF.

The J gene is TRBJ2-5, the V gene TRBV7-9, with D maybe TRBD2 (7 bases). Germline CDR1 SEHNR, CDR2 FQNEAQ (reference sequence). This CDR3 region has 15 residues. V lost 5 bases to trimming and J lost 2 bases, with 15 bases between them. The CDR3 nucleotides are TGTGCCAGCAGCCCCGTGGGGGGGACACAAGAGACCCAGTACTTC. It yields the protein CASSPVGGTQETQYF.

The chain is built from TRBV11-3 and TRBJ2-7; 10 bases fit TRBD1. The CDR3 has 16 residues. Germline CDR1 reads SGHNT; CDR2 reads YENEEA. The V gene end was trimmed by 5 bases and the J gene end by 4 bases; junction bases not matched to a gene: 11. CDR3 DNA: TGTGCCAGCAGCCTTAACCGACAGGGGGCAAGATACGAGCAGTACGTC. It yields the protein CASSLNRQGARYEQYV.

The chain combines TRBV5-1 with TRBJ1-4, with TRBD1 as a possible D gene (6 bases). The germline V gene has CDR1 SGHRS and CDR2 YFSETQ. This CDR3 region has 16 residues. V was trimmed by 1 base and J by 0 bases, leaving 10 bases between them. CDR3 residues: CASSLTGSATNEKLFF. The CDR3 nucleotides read TGCGCCAGCAGCTTGACAGGGTCAGCAACTAATGAAAAACTGTTTTTT.